This T cell receptor beta chain was observed in a study of PD-1 blockade in classical Hodgkin lymphoma. The CDR3 consists of 15 residues. The germline V and J ends were trimmed by 0 bases and 9 bases, with 17 bases remaining between them. The germline CDR1 and CDR2 sequences are SGDLS and YYNGEE. On this clone itself: Its specificity is unknown.

Profiling relied on immunoSEQ multiplex PCR, and the TCRdb table lists in-frame clones only, not all of them. The top ten hold approximately 2.9% of the sample, which has about 90,000 clones, roughly nine tenths seen once. The time point denotes: cycle 4 day 1 (C4D1), after more than five weeks of nivolumab. Brentuximab vedotin exposure varied among the patients, all of whom had relapsed after autologous stem cell transplantation. Whole-study findings and limits: CD4+ but not CD8+ TCR diversity rose significantly by C4D1. Reported findings placed baseline TCR diversity lower in newly diagnosed patients (compared with healthy donors). Newly diagnosed patients and complete responders had comparable diversity at baseline. The causes of the repertoire differences, possibly disease activity or prior therapy, remain undefined.

This TCR came from a human donor with classical Hodgkin lymphoma. Sequencing used peripheral blood mononuclear cells (PBMCs), obtained before the fourth cycle of nivolumab. V gene TRBV9 combines with J gene TRBJ2-3; a possible D gene is TRBD2 (6 bases). CDR3 bases: TGTGCCAGCAGCGTAGGAGGGGCGGTAGCGGCCACGCAGTATTTT. It yields the protein CASSVGGAVAATQYF.